This paragraph reports one T cell receptor (beta chain). What antigen it recognizes has not been identified. Base qualities are missing; no much larger clone stands one base away. The data stem from a study of naive and memory T cell subsets (dated 2017 in TCRdb). Background for the entire study: The study applied an open-source, UMI-based TCR alpha and beta sequencing pipeline to sorted naive and memory peripheral blood T cell subsets. Complete agreement was observed between the functional CMV T cell responses and the IgG serology results. RNA was DNase-treated and reverse transcribed with TCR constant-region primers, mostly using SuperScript III.

The cysteine opens and the phenylalanine closes a CDR3 of 14 amino acids. The only DNA kept is the CDR3, 42 bases in frame from the first base. V drops 4 bases and J drops 3 bases, leaving 13 bases in between. Reading the germline V gene gives CDR1 MDHEN and CDR2 SYDVKM. TCR alpha and beta chain libraries were amplified separately from the second PCR step onward. To determine each donor's CMV status, fresh PBMCs were stimulated overnight with CMV viral lysate, and IFNgamma production from CD4+ T cells was then assessed. Miltenyi beads were used first to positively select CD4 T cells, and CD8 T cells were then positively selected from the CD4-negative fraction. After staining for CD3, CD4, CD8, CD45RA, CD27 and a live/dead dye, cells were sorted on a BD Aria II into four subsets based on CD45RA and CD27. A few healthy volunteers provided blood, and each donor's sample was split into CD4 and CD8 T cells and then further divided into four differentiation subsets. Approximately 120 ml of peripheral blood was collected from each donor, and PBMC were isolated by Ficoll-Paque PLUS density-gradient centrifugation. Sorted cells were lysed in RLT buffer, after which RNA was extracted using a Qiagen RNeasy kit and stored at -80 degrees C.

Libraries came from UMI-ligation and nested PCR. The beta constant-region primer consisted of an equimolar mixture of two oligonucleotides that together covered TRBC1 and TRBC2. The ligated cDNA went through four rounds of PCR with nested alpha and beta constant-region primers together with the SP2 primer. A single-stranded oligonucleotide carrying the SP2 primer and a 12-nucleotide UMI was ligated to the 3' end of the cDNA by T4 RNA ligase 1. Incubation of the ligation reaction lasted about 20-25 hours at 16 degrees C. PCR2 was typically performed as a SYBR Green qPCR and was stopped at a predetermined threshold so that over-amplification was prevented. Every purification after the first one was done using Agencourt AMPure XP magnetic beads. Libraries were quantified by Qubit and checked on a TapeStation, with a main peak expected near 650 bp. The pooled libraries were sequenced on an Illumina MiSeq using v2 2x251 paired-end kits, which usually yielded roughly 0.9-2 million reads per sample. Each sample's library went into the pool at about 4.2 nM, and 5-7% PhiX was added to help with cluster recognition. In the authors' own workflow: FASTQ reads processed by Demultiplexor were assigned V and J genes by Decombinator through tag matching that tolerated a single base-pair mismatch. By using UMIs, Collapsinator corrected both sequencing errors and the frequency errors caused by PCR heterogeneity. TCRs were translated and CDR3s were extracted from the conserved cysteine to the FGXG phenylalanine by CDR3Translator, with non-productive sequences being flagged. Gini, Shannon entropy and inverse Simpson indices were calculated on repertoires subsampled to equal numbers of UMI-defined TCRs. Within the linear range, a power law was fitted by maximum likelihood to the distributions of clonotype abundance. Similar UMI counts, unique TCR numbers and clonal distributions were obtained with the pipeline and with MIGEC on one naive CD8 sample. One analysis removed from the naive repertoire any naive TCRs that were also present in any memory subset from the same donor. Repertoires were searched for about 7,000 CMV-associated CDR3 sequences compiled from VDJdb and a published dataset. TCRdb reworked the public reads: Q25 trimming with fastp, MiXCR clone assembly, productive beta chains retained. One record per CDR3 amino acid sequence lists the most common genes and DNA. The V and J calls here are based on TCRdb, not the publication. For this sample the table gives around 140,000 distinct CDR3 sequences, of which 22% were detected only once. The ten largest clones add up to over 0.09% of the sample.

The paper's findings and limits, for the study overall: Once error correction was done, more than 95% of naive TCR sequences showed up just once, which made the naive abundance distributions much steeper than those of the memory subsets. The abundance of TCRs followed a power law with an exponent that differed between naive and memory subsets yet stayed consistent across the three individuals. Naive repertoires, especially CD8, contained a few larger clonotypes, possibly memory cells re-expressing CD45RA. In both CD4 and CD8 cells, the Gini index increased while Shannon and inverse Simpson diversity decreased from naive through CM, EM and EMRA. Clonotypes were defined as single alpha or beta chain sequences, not paired alpha/beta receptors. RNA-based TCR counts may be affected by expression changes linked to T cell activation and differentiation. The repertoire findings for the naive and memory subsets could not be validated against a ground truth because none was available.

The chain is encoded by TRBV28 joined to TRBJ2-7; the best D guess is TRBD1, with 6 bases matching. This receptor was obtained from a human donor in good health. Input material: naive CD4+ T cells from blood. Taken with the paper, the label for cell subset or site translates to: naive T cells, CD45RA high CD27+. The nucleotide sequence is given as TGTGCCAGCAGTTCAATCAGGGGAATCTACGAGCAGTACTTC. Its translation is CASSSIRGIYEQYF.